Listed below are T cell receptor beta chains from one sample, sequenced in a study of cytomegalovirus exposure and HLA in healthy donors. Assay: immunoSEQ multiplex PCR; the TCRdb copy retains only in-frame clones and omits some. The repertoire holds under 200,000 clones, with just under 80% as singletons. Specimen: PBMCs. Receptors originate from a woman aged 40 to 49 in good health and CMV-seropositive. CDR3s include the opening cysteine and the closing phenylalanine or tryptophan. A D gene is named only where the DNA matches it firmly. Clone sizes are given selectively: once, few, many, or a class where the clone is expanded.

-	TRBV5-1	TRBJ1-1	-	TGCGCCAGCAGCTTGGGCGCCGGGGGTTCGGCTTTCTTT	CASSLGAGGSAFF
TRBD1	TRBV5-1	TRBJ1-2	-	TGCGCCAGCAGCTTGGATGGCAGGGGGATTAACTATGGCTACACCTTC	CASSLDGRGINYGYTF
-	TRBV30	TRBJ2-2	-	TGTGCCTGGGGGGGCTTTCCCAGCTCCGGGGAGCTGTTTTTT	CAWGGFPSSGELFF
TRBD1	TRBV30	TRBJ2-1	-	TGTGCCTGGAACAGGGGGACCTACAATGAGCAGTTCTTC	CAWNRGTYNEQFF
-	TRBV19	TRBJ2-3	-	TGTGCCAGTAGTATAGGGGCTCCCACAGATACGCAGTATTTT	CASSIGAPTDTQYF
-	TRBV11-1	TRBJ2-7	few	TGTGCCAGCAGCTTAATCACAGGTGGAGAGCAGTACTTC	CASSLITGGEQYF
TRBD1	TRBV7-2	TRBJ1-6	-	TGTGCCTCCGGGACAGGTATCTCTACTCGGCGTTCACCCCTCCACTTT	CASGTGISTRRSPLHF
-	TRBV19	TRBJ2-1	-	TGTGCCGTCTTGAGTAAGAACAATGAGCAGTTCTTC	CAVLSKNNEQFF
TRBD1	TRBV7-2	TRBJ1-1	-	TGTGCCAGCAGCTACGGGACAGGGTTGCTCGGTACTGAAGCTTTCTTT	CASSYGTGLLGTEAFF
-	TRBV19	TRBJ1-2	-	TGTGCCAGTTCAGAAGGGGCCCGAAGGGGTCTGGGCTACACCTTC	CASSEGARRGLGYTF
TRBD1	TRBV12-5	TRBJ2-4	-	TGTGCTAGTGGTTTGGCCCCAGACAGGGGGCGAGATACCAAAAACATTCAGTACTTC	CASGLAPDRGRDTKNIQYF
TRBD2	TRBV13	TRBJ2-1	-	TGTGCCAGCAGCTTATTTTTCCGGACTAGCGACTACAATGAGCAGTTCTTC	CASSLFFRTSDYNEQFF
-	TRBV12-5	TRBJ2-2	-	TGTGCTAGTGGTTTGGGGGGGCGCACCGGGGAGCTGTTTTTT	CASGLGGRTGELFF
-	TRBV7-9	TRBJ1-2	-	TGTGCCAGCAGCTTAGGGCGGGGGGCGAACTATGGCTACACCTTC	CASSLGRGANYGYTF
-	TRBV7-2	TRBJ2-3	once	TGTGCCAGCAGCTCCCGAGGGGGTAGCGCAGATACGCAGTATTTT	CASSSRGGSADTQYF
TRBD1	TRBV30	TRBJ2-3	-	TGTGCCTGGAGTGTACGCGGGACAGGGGGAACAGATACGCAGTATTTT	CAWSVRGTGGTDTQYF
-	TRBV4-1	TRBJ1-6	few	TGCGCCAGCAGCCCCAGGGAGGGTTCGTCCTATAATTCACCCCTCCACTTT	CASSPREGSSYNSPLHF
-	TRBV30	TRBJ2-6	-	TGTGCCTGGAGTGTAACTCCCATCTCTGGGGCCAACGTCCTGACTTTC	CAWSVTPISGANVLTF
-	TRBV28	TRBJ1-1	once	TGTGCCAGCAGCCCCCGCCAGATTGAAGCTTTCTTT	CASSPRQIEAFF
TRBD1	TRBV2	TRBJ1-2	-	TGTGCCAGCAGACCCGGGACAGGGACTTATGGCTACACCTTC	CASRPGTGTYGYTF
TRBD1	TRBV28	TRBJ1-1	once	TGTGCCAGCAGTTTGCAGAGGTTGGGGGACAGGGACGGAGCTTTCTTT	CASSLQRLGDRDGAFF
-	TRBV6-1	TRBJ1-4	-	TGTGCCAGCAGTGAATTGACAGTTCTGGAAAAACTGTTTTTT	CASSELTVLEKLFF
-	TRBV27	TRBJ2-2	-	TGTGCCAGCAGCACTTTCCGGGAGCCGGGCGGGACCGGGGAGCTGTTTTTT	CASSTFREPGGTGELFF
TRBD2	TRBV9	TRBJ2-3	few	TGTGCCAGCAGCGTAGCAGTGGTGGGACTAGCGGGGGGCGCTGATACGCAGTATTTT	CASSVAVVGLAGGADTQYF
-	TRBV5-5	TRBJ1-2	-	TGTGCCAGTCGAGGCGGTGCTTTCTATGGCTACACCTTC	CASRGGAFYGYTF
TRBD1	TRBV2	TRBJ1-6	once	TGTGCCAGCGGCGGGGACAGTAATTCACCCCTCCACTTT	CASGGDSNSPLHF
TRBD1	TRBV5-5	TRBJ1-5	-	TGTGCCAGCAGCCCTGTTTTCCGGGACAGGGTTATGAATCAGCCCCAGCATTTT	CASSPVFRDRVMNQPQHF
-	TRBV4-2	TRBJ1-2	-	TGTGCCAGCAGCCAAGTAAGTGGGGGCAACTATGGCTACACCTTC	CASSQVSGGNYGYTF
-	TRBV29-1	TRBJ2-3	-	TGCAGCGTCCTACAGGGAACAGATACGCAGTATTTT	CSVLQGTDTQYF
TRBD1	TRBV5-6	TRBJ1-2	-	TGTGCCAGCAGCGCTGGACAGGGACCCTATGGCTACACCTTC	CASSAGQGPYGYTF
-	TRBV7-8	TRBJ2-1	once	TGTGCCAGCAGCCCTGCGTTGGATGAGCAGTTCTTC	CASSPALDEQFF
TRBD1	TRBV4-2	TRBJ1-4	-	TGTGCCAGCAGCCAAGATCACCGGACAGGGGTTGGAGCAACTAATGAAAAACTGTTTTTT	CASSQDHRTGVGATNEKLFF
TRBD2	TRBV7-9	TRBJ2-1	-	TGTGCCAGCAGCCTCCTGGCGGGGGGGGGACACTACAATGAGCAGTTCTTC	CASSLLAGGGHYNEQFF
TRBD1	TRBV5-4	TRBJ2-5	-	TGTGCCAGCAGCTCGTTCGGGACAGTTCAAGAGACCCAGTACTTC	CASSSFGTVQETQYF
TRBD2	TRBV10-3	TRBJ2-5	-	TGTGCCATCAGTGAGACAAAAGGACTAGCGGAAGAGACCCAGTACTTC	CAISETKGLAEETQYF
-	TRBV7-2	TRBJ1-6	-	TGTGCCAGCAGCGTACCAGGCTCCTATAATTCACCCCTCCACTTT	CASSVPGSYNSPLHF
-	TRBV28	TRBJ1-2	few	TGTGCCAGCATTGTTTTAAGGGAGTATGGCTACACCTTC	CASIVLREYGYTF
-	TRBV11-2	TRBJ2-7	-	TGTGCCAGCAGCCGAAATCTAGCGTCCTACGAGCAGTACTTC	CASSRNLASYEQYF
TRBD1	TRBV5-1	TRBJ2-7	-	TGCGCCAGCAGCTCTGGACAGGGGGCCTACGAGCAGTACTTC	CASSSGQGAYEQYF
-	TRBV2	TRBJ1-4	-	TGTGCCAGCAGTTGGAGCCAAATGGCTGAAAAACTGTTTTTT	CASSWSQMAEKLFF
-	TRBV19	TRBJ2-1	-	TGTGCCAGTAGTAGGAACCCGCCAGGGTCCCCAATGGTTGAGCAGTTCTTC	CASSRNPPGSPMVEQFF
-	TRBV7-2	TRBJ1-2	-	TGTGCCAGCAGCCCTTCGAGAGTTAACTATGGCTACACCTTC	CASSPSRVNYGYTF
-	TRBV29-1	TRBJ1-2	-	TGCAGCGCTACAGATAACAGGGACCCATATGGCTACACCTTC	CSATDNRDPYGYTF
-	TRBV30	TRBJ1-1	once	TGTGCCTGGAGCGCTGAGCGGGGGAATACTGAAGCTTTCTTT	CAWSAERGNTEAFF
-	TRBV6-1	TRBJ1-3	-	TGTGCCAGTAGTGAAACCCCGCGAGATGAGAGAAACACCATATATTTT	CASSETPRDERNTIYF
TRBD2	TRBV7-8	TRBJ2-5	-	TGTGCCAGCAGCTCGCTAGCGGGTCCACAAGAGACCCAGTACTTC	CASSSLAGPQETQYF
-	TRBV5-4	TRBJ2-2	-	TGTGCCAGCAGCTTTCCTAGGGGGGGAGGGGCCTCCGGGGAGCTGTTTTTT	CASSFPRGGGASGELFF
-	TRBV30	TRBJ1-1	-	TGTGCCTGGCAGGCTCCGAACACTGAAGCTTTCTTT	CAWQAPNTEAFF
-	TRBV2	TRBJ1-4	-	TGTGCCAGCAGTACAGGGCGAAATGAAAAACTGTTTTTT	CASSTGRNEKLFF
TRBD1	TRBV5-4	TRBJ2-5	-	TGTGCCAGCAGCCAAGAGGACAGGGTCCAAGAGACCCAGTACTTC	CASSQEDRVQETQYF